This entry lists 15 T cell receptor beta chains sequenced from one sample in a study of blood T cell repertoires in COVID-19. Sequencing was performed with immunoSEQ multiplex PCR; in TCRdb, only in-frame clones are kept and a portion is missing. The data hold a few hundred thousand clones, with around 80% observed a single time. The specimen sequenced was PBMCs or T cells enriched from blood (not recorded which). The receptors were gathered from a man aged 40-55 years who had recovered from COVID-19.

This clone was found once. The V and J genes are TRBV6-5 and TRBJ2-2, with a possible D match to TRBD2 (6 bases). Germline V gives CDR1 MNHEY, CDR2 SVGAGI. With 4 bases removed from V and 5 bases from J, the gap between germline ends came to 11 bases. The CDR3 length is 14 residues. The CDR3 region has the DNA TGTGCCAGCAGTTGGGACGGACTAACCGGGGAGCTGTTTTTT. Encoded protein: CASSWDGLTGELFF.

The chain is built from TRBV10-3 and TRBJ2-1; D perhaps matches TRBD1 (5 bases). The CDR3 spans 14 residues. The ends were cut back, 4 bases at V and 5 bases at J, with 12 bases in the middle. Germline CDR1 is ENHRY and CDR2 is SYGVKD. The CDR3 loop reads CAISGFGRDNEQFF. The CDR3 region has the DNA TGTGCCATCAGTGGCTTCGGCAGGGACAATGAGCAGTTCTTC.

J is TRBJ1-4 and V is TRBV4-3; the D is unclear. Looked up from germline, CDR1 is LGHNA and CDR2 is YSLEER. The CDR3 has 17 amino acids. With 0 bases removed from V and 0 bases from J, the gap between germline ends came to 11 bases. The chain's CDR3 is CASSQDLDSTTNEKLFF. CDR3 nucleotide sequence: TGCGCCAGCAGCCAAGATTTGGACTCCACAACTAATGAAAAACTGTTTTTT.

This sequence joins TRBV28 and TRBJ2-7, with TRBD2 matching 7 bases. The CDR3 extends over 18 amino acids. V lost 5 bases and J lost 0; bases outside the gene matches: 16. Per germline, CDR1 MDHEN and CDR2 SYDVKM. The DNA for the CDR3 is TGTGCCAGCAGTCTAACCCCTCCTATAAGCGGGGCCTCCTACGAGCAGTACTTC. This sequence encodes CASSLTPPISGASYEQYF.

The chain recombines TRBV4-1 with TRBJ2-1; D unclear. Trimming pared 1 base from V and 4 bases from J, leaving 11 bases between. Per the germline V gene, CDR1 is MGHRA and CDR2 is YSYEKL. This CDR3 has 15 amino acids. CDR3 sequence: CASSQAQMRYNEQFF. CDR3 nucleotides: TGCGCCAGCAGCCAAGCCCAGATGAGGTACAATGAGCAGTTCTTC.

CDR3 bases: TGTGCCAGCAGCTTAGGAACAGGCCAGACCCTAAATTCACCCCTCCACTTT. This gives the protein CASSLGTGQTLNSPLHF. V usage is TRBV11-2 and J usage is TRBJ1-6, with D possibly matching TRBD1 (5 bases). The germline CDR1 and CDR2 sequences are SGHAT and FQNNGV. The CDR3 sequence is 17 residues long. Trimming removed 1 base from V and 7 bases from J, with 17 bases in between.

This clone occurred once. Other DNA sequences in the sample encode the same CDR3. The rearrangement links TRBV5-1 to TRBJ1-2; no clear D. V was clipped by 0 bases and J by 1 base, with 7 bases between them. Germline V gene sequence: CDR1 SGHRS, CDR2 YFSETQ. The CDR3 consists of 14 residues. The CDR3 is CASSLESVNYGYTF. The CDR3 DNA sequence: TGCGCCAGCAGCTTGGAATCAGTTAACTATGGCTACACCTTC.

V gene TRBV18 combines with J gene TRBJ2-3; D is ambiguous. CDR3 length: 14 residues. V lost 6 bases, J lost 6 bases, and 16 bases lay in between. Per germline, CDR1 KGHSH and CDR2 LQKENI. CDR3 loop: CASSALVLRDTQYF. As DNA, the CDR3 is TGTGCCAGCTCGGCTCTAGTGTTGAGGGATACGCAGTATTTT.

CDR3 DNA: TGTGCCAGCAGGTATTGGAACACTGAAGCTTTCTTT. Amino acids: CASRYWNTEAFF. This chain uses TRBV12-3 or TRBV12-4 with TRBJ1-1; D is unresolved. The CDR3 runs 12 residues. Trimming shortened V by 6 bases and J by 1 base, and 6 bases separated the two germline ends.

This clone came up a few times. J is TRBJ1-5 and V is TRBV13; D gene uncertain. V dropped 4 bases and J dropped 3 bases, with 4 bases sitting between them. The CDR3 covers 12 residues. CDR1 and CDR2 (germline): PRHDT, FYEKMQ (reference sequence). CDR3 nucleotides: TGTGCCAGCAGCTCACACAATCAGCCCCAGCATTTT. Translated, it gives CASSSHNQPQHF.

CDR3 sequence: CASGRDTLSYEQYF. CDR3 nucleotide sequence: TGTGCCAGCGGACGGGACACCCTCTCCTACGAGCAGTACTTC. The genes are TRBV28 and TRBJ2-7; D is possibly TRBD1 (6 bases). The germline CDR1 and CDR2 sequences are MDHEN and SYDVKM. Trimming took off 8 bases at V and 0 bases at J, with 14 bases between the two ends. This CDR3 has 14 amino acids.

The J gene is TRBJ1-1, the V gene TRBV4-1, with a weak D call TRBD1 (6 bases). Germline-derived CDR1 and CDR2 are MGHRA and YSYEKL. CDR3 size: 15 residues. V lost 1 base to trimming and J lost 0 bases, with 9 bases between them. The CDR3 reads CASSQVTGMNTEAFF. The CDR3 DNA reads TGCGCCAGCAGCCAAGTTACAGGGATGAACACTGAAGCTTTCTTT.

This chain joins TRBV7-2 and TRBJ2-7, with D tentatively TRBD1 (6 bases). Germline V gene lookup returns CDR1 SGHTA and CDR2 FQGNSA. Trimming removed 5 bases at V and 1 base at J, with 12 bases between. The CDR3 loop spans 14 amino acids. Written as DNA, the CDR3 is TGTGCCAGCAGCCGTGACAGGTTTTCCTACGAGCAGTACTTC. Encoded protein: CASSRDRFSYEQYF.

This clone was counted only a few times. The chain recombines TRBV3-1 (or the pseudogene TRBV3-2) with TRBJ1-5, with D possibly being TRBD1 (5 bases). The V end was cut by 0 bases, the J end by 3 bases, with 15 bases between. CDR3 size: 17 residues. CDR1 LGHDT and CDR2 YNNKEL come from the germline V gene (reference sequence). CDR3 nucleotides: TGTGCCAGCAGCCAAGATTCAGTCCAGGGCTCCAATCAGCCCCAGCATTTT. Its translation: CASSQDSVQGSNQPQHF.

This clone was detected only a few times. The chain uses TRBV7-9 and TRBJ2-7, with D possibly TRBD1 on 5 matching bases. This CDR3 is built from 15 residues. The germline V and J ends were trimmed by 7 bases and 6 bases, with 22 bases remaining between them. Looked up from germline, CDR1 is SEHNR and CDR2 is FQNEAQ (reference sequence). Written as DNA, the CDR3 is TGTGCCAGCACCAACTATAAGACAGATTCAAGCGAGCAGTACTTC. Amino acids: CASTNYKTDSSEQYF.